This TCR beta chain was captured in a study of shared clonotypes between healthy human individuals. Study findings and constraints: The small donor group covered limited genetic and exposure diversity.

About this clone: As yet, its antigen is unknown.

With 3 bases removed from V and 4 bases from J, the gap between germline ends came to 13 bases. CDR1 LNHDA and CDR2 SQIVND come from the germline V gene (reference sequence). The CDR3 is 15 amino acids. Profiling relied on immunoSEQ multiplex PCR, and the TCRdb table lists in-frame clones only, not all of them. The table has around 750,000 clones, around 67% seen once. This rearrangement joins TRBV19 to TRBJ2-1; no clear D gene. The sample comprised memory CD4+ T cells sorted from blood. Subset noted: CD45RA-negative fraction. This clonotype originated in a woman between 25 and 40 years old in good health. CDR3 nucleotide sequence: TGTGCCAGTAGTATGTACTACGCCACTTACAATGAGCAGTTCTTC. Protein: CASSMYYATYNEQFF.